This TCR beta chain was sequenced for a study of T cell repertoires in cytomegalovirus infection. Trimming left V 5 bases short and J 5 bases short, with 13 bases between. CDR3 size: 13 residues. Germline V lookup: CDR1 MGHDK, CDR2 SYGVNS. This clonotype was picked up a small number of times. The target antigen is unknown. TCRdb re-called the reads through MiXCR, storing one row per CDR3 protein. The sample includes around 900,000 distinct CDR3 sequences, roughly 31% of them seen just once. The starting material was cultured CD8+ T cells from PBMCs, obtained from culture after CMV antigen stimulation. This chain links TRBV25-1 with TRBJ2-7; D ambiguous. This TCR came from a human donor in good health (CMV status not recorded). Some clones in this sample may be carry-over from other donors' samples. DNA of the CDR3: TGTGCCAGCAGTTCCACCTGGTTGGACGAGCAGTACGTC. Its protein is CASSSTWLDEQYV.